One and the same sample provided the 31 T cell receptor beta chains below, sequenced in a study of siplizumab effects on memory and regulatory T cells. Using immunoSEQ multiplex PCR, the repertoire was profiled, and TCRdb retains in-frame clones only, with some absent. There are some 100,000 clones in the sample; roughly 93% occur only once, and approximately 7.1% lies in the top ten. The sequencing sample was made of CD8+ T cells sorted from blood. All receptors derive from a human donor in good health.

The genes are TRBV27 and TRBJ2-7, with D uncertain. Germline V lookup: CDR1 MNHEY, CDR2 SMNVEV (reference sequence). The V and J ends lost 3 bases and 2 bases respectively, with 8 bases between them. The CDR3 covers 13 residues. The CDR3 is CASSFSRAYEQYF. In DNA form, the CDR3 reads TGTGCCAGCAGTTTTTCCAGAGCCTACGAGCAGTACTTC.

The gene calls are TRBV7-6 and TRBJ2-2; 8 bases map to TRBD2. This CDR3 region has 14 residues. CDR1 is SGHVS and CDR2 is FNYEAQ in the germline V gene. Unmatched junction bases numbered 6, after V lost 6 bases and J lost 6 bases. The CDR3 DNA reads as TGTGCCAGCAGGGGAGCGGGAGTCGCCGGGGAGCTGTTTTTT. Encoded protein: CASRGAGVAGELFF.

This clone was detected a few times. The chain joins TRBV6-1 to TRBJ1-6, with no clear D. This CDR3 contains 13 residues. Trimming removed 5 bases at V and 9 bases at J, with 11 bases between. CDR1 is MNHNS, CDR2 SASEGT, per germline. CDR3 residues: CASSTDAVSPLHF. The CDR3 DNA follows: TGTGCCAGCAGTACAGATGCAGTTTCACCCCTCCACTTT.

V is TRBV7-9 and J is TRBJ1-2; D is undetermined. Looked up from germline, CDR1 is SEHNR and CDR2 is FQNEAQ (reference sequence). The ends were cut back, 7 bases at V and 4 bases at J, with 16 bases in the middle. The CDR3 runs 14 residues. The CDR3 sequence: CASNLGSSPYGYTF. Here the CDR3 DNA reads TGTGCCAGCAACCTGGGGAGCAGCCCCTATGGCTACACCTTC.

The genes are TRBV11-3 and TRBJ2-3; D may be TRBD1 (8 bases). The V gene lost 5 bases and the J gene lost 1 base, with 13 bases spanning the gap. From germline, CDR1 is SGHNT and CDR2 YENEEA. CDR3 length: 15 residues. The DNA for the CDR3 is TGTGCCAGCAGCACAGGGGGGGATGGCACAGATACGCAGTATTTT. It translates to CASSTGGDGTDTQYF.

The chain is built from TRBV15 and TRBJ1-4; D not certain. The CDR3 spans 15 residues. Germline-derived CDR1 and CDR2 are LNHNV and YYDKDF (reference sequence). Deletions cut 0 bases from V and 4 bases from J, with 9 bases between. The CDR3 DNA sequence: TGTGCCACCAGCAGAGATCTCGCCGATAATGAAAAACTGTTTTTT. It yields the protein CATSRDLADNEKLFF.

The V gene is TRBV25-1, the J gene TRBJ2-1, with D perhaps being TRBD1 or TRBD2 (5 bases each). The CDR3 is made up of 13 amino acids. Germline V lookup: CDR1 MGHDK, CDR2 SYGVNS. The V end lost 1 base, the J end lost 7 bases, and 8 bases lay between the germline ends. CDR3 in amino acids: CASSEWWGNEQFF. Written as DNA, the CDR3 is TGTGCCAGCAGTGAATGGTGGGGGAATGAGCAGTTCTTC. Using reference TRBV25-1 and TRBJ2-1 for the parts outside the CDR3, the full variable domain is EADIYQTPRYLVIGTGKKITLECSQTMGHDKMYWYQQDPGMELHLIHYSYGVNSTEKGDLSSESTVSRIRTEHFPLTLESARPSHTSQYLCASSEWWGNEQFFGPGTRLTVL.

The chain carries TRBV11-2 and TRBJ2-7, with D tentatively TRBD1 (6 bases). From germline, CDR1 is SGHAT and CDR2 FQNNGV. The length of the CDR3 is 16 residues. Trimming removed 1 base at V and 0 bases at J, with 13 bases between. The CDR3 is CASSLVGTDSSYEQYF. The CDR3, as DNA: TGTGCCAGCAGCTTAGTCGGGACGGACAGCTCCTACGAGCAGTACTTC.

The sample holds one count of this clone. This chain uses TRBV27 with TRBJ2-7, with 7 nucleotides matching TRBD2. Germline lookup yields CDR1 MNHEY and CDR2 SMNVEV (reference sequence). CDR3 size: 13 residues. With V trimmed by 5 bases and J by 6 bases, 7 bases remained unmatched. The CDR3 loop is CASSPRLAFEQYF. The CDR3 bases are TGTGCCAGCAGTCCCAGACTAGCTTTCGAGCAGTACTTC.

The chain joins TRBV10-3 to TRBJ2-7, with D hard to call. CDR1 and CDR2 from the germline V gene are ENHRY and SYGVKD. V lost 3 bases and J 6 bases, leaving 21 bases between the germline ends. This CDR3 contains 16 residues. CDR3 region: CAISDRSTERYGEQYF. The CDR3 DNA sequence: TGTGCCATCAGTGATCGGTCAACAGAACGATACGGCGAGCAGTACTTC.

This clone was recorded only once. The genes are TRBV5-1 and TRBJ2-1; tentatively, D is TRBD2 (6 bases). This CDR3 is built from 15 residues. In germline, CDR1 is SGHRS, CDR2 YFSETQ. V lost 7 bases to trimming and J lost 8 bases, with 22 bases between them. The CDR3 region has the DNA TGCGCCAGCCGCAAGGGACTCGTGCCGTCGGATGAGCAGTTCTTC. Translation gives CASRKGLVPSDEQFF.

The chain recombines TRBV2 with TRBJ2-7, with a tentative D call TRBD1 (5 bases). Germline loops: CDR1 SNHLY, CDR2 FYNNEI. V was shortened by 3 bases and J by 1 base, with 13 bases between the two germline ends. This CDR3 has 15 residues. The DNA for the CDR3 is TGTGCCAGCAGTGAGGGGCAGGCCTTATCCTACGAGCAGTACTTC. Its protein product is CASSEGQALSYEQYF.

The CDR3 nucleotides read TGTGCCAGTAGTGTAGGACAGATTTTAAACACCGGGGAGCTGTTTTTT. Protein product: CASSVGQILNTGELFF. This chain uses TRBV19 with TRBJ2-2, with D possibly being TRBD1 (6 bases). Germline lookup yields CDR1 LNHDA and CDR2 SQIVND (reference sequence). Trimming pared 5 bases from V and 2 bases from J, leaving 15 bases between. CDR3 length equals 16 residues.

CDR3: CASSFETGEQYF. CDR3 nucleotide sequence: TGTGCCAGCAGCTTTGAGACAGGCGAGCAGTACTTC. This chain connects TRBV13 to TRBJ2-7, with D perhaps matching TRBD1 (6 bases). With 3 bases removed from V and 6 bases from J, the gap between germline ends came to 9 bases. The CDR3 totals 12 residues. Germline CDR1 and CDR2: PRHDT and FYEKMQ (reference sequence).

The chain links TRBV5-5 to TRBJ2-5; 12 bases are shared with TRBD2. Trimming took 3 bases from V and 5 from J; bases not matched to a gene: 5. The germline V gene has CDR1 SGHKS and CDR2 YYEKEE (reference sequence). This CDR3 has 15 amino acids. This chain's CDR3 is CASSWTTSGGETQYF. The CDR3 DNA follows: TGTGCCAGCAGCTGGACGACTAGCGGGGGTGAGACCCAGTACTTC. The full variable domain, in which reference TRBV5-5 and TRBJ2-5 provide the parts outside the CDR3, is DAGVTQSPTHLIKTRGQQVTLRCSPISGHKSVSWYQQVLGQGPQFIFQYYEKEERGRGNFPDRFSARQFPNYSSELNVNALLLGDSALYLCASSWTTSGGETQYFGPGTRLLVL.

The rearrangement joins TRBV5-1 to TRBJ2-1, with D tentatively TRBD1 or TRBD2 (5 bases each). The CDR3 contains 16 residues. The germline gives CDR1 SGHRS, CDR2 YFSETQ. Trimming left V 4 bases short and J 3 bases short, with 17 bases between. The CDR3 DNA reads as TGCGCCAGCAGCCTCTCCGACGGGACGTTCTACAATGAGCAGTTCTTC. Amino acids: CASSLSDGTFYNEQFF.

The rearrangement joins TRBV27 to TRBJ2-3; 10 bases are a match to TRBD2. The V gene's germline CDR1 is MNHEY and CDR2 SMNVEV (reference sequence). After removal of 1 base from V and 1 base from J, the junction contained 8 bases not matched to a gene. This CDR3 region has 18 residues. The CDR3 coding sequence is TGTGCCAGCAGTTTATTTAGTAGAACTAGCGGGGGCACAGATACGCAGTATTTT. Its translation is CASSLFSRTSGGTDTQYF.

The chain is built from TRBV7-9 and TRBJ1-1; no firm D call. Germline V gene data show CDR1 as SEHNR and CDR2 as FQNEAQ (reference sequence). The CDR3 contains 13 residues. V lost 8 bases, J lost 0 bases, and 10 bases lay in between. CDR3 in amino acids: CASSNGMNTEAFF. CDR3 sequence (DNA): TGTGCCAGCTCGAACGGGATGAACACTGAAGCTTTCTTT.

V usage is TRBV7-6 and J usage is TRBJ2-1, with 8 nucleotides matching TRBD2. V shed 4 bases, J shed 8 bases, and the junction held 19 bases outside the gene matches. Germline V gives CDR1 SGHVS, CDR2 FNYEAQ. The CDR3 has 18 residues. The CDR3 sequence: CASSYSGTAGGLWDEQFF. In nucleotides, the CDR3 is TGTGCCAGCAGCTACTCTGGGACGGCGGGGGGATTGTGGGATGAGCAGTTCTTC.

The genes are TRBV5-5 and TRBJ2-7; D perhaps matches TRBD1 (5 bases). This CDR3 is 15 amino acids long. CDR1 and CDR2 from the germline V gene are SGHKS and YYEKEE (reference sequence). Trimming stripped 0 bases from V and 0 bases from J, with 10 bases between. This CDR3 is CASSLGTPSSYEQYF. The CDR3 nucleotides read TGTGCCAGCAGCTTGGGGACACCGAGCTCCTACGAGCAGTACTTC.

This clone occurred once. CDR3 in amino acids: CASSSGQLNYGYTF. The CDR3 nucleotides are TGTGCCAGCAGTTCGGGACAGCTGAACTATGGCTACACCTTC. The gene calls are TRBV27 and TRBJ1-2; 7 nucleotides match TRBD1. CDR3 size: 14 residues. Germline CDR1 and CDR2: MNHEY and SMNVEV (reference sequence). Losses at the gene ends were 4 bases for V and 2 bases for J; bases not matched to a gene: 4.

The chain has TRBV30 and TRBJ1-2; D might be TRBD1 (5 bases). Germline V gene lookup returns CDR1 GTSNPN and CDR2 SVGIG (reference sequence). V was cut by 2 bases and J by 4 bases, with 11 bases left in between. The CDR3 is made up of 13 amino acids. This CDR3 is CAWSSGWFYGYTF. The CDR3 region has the DNA TGTGCCTGGAGTTCAGGGTGGTTCTATGGCTACACCTTC.

The CDR3 spells CASSPTPGTQETQYF. CDR3 DNA: TGTGCCAGCAGCCCCACCCCAGGGACTCAAGAGACCCAGTACTTC. The chain links TRBV6-5 to TRBJ2-5; D is perhaps TRBD2 (6 bases). Trimming shortened V by 6 bases and J by 2 bases, and 16 bases separated the two germline ends. Germline CDR1 and CDR2: MNHEY and SVGAGI. This CDR3 comprises 15 residues.

The chain uses TRBV2 and TRBJ1-3; weak D call: TRBD1 (5 bases). Looked up from germline, CDR1 is SNHLY and CDR2 is FYNNEI. V lost 2 bases to trimming and J lost 6 bases, with 11 bases between them. The CDR3 sequence is 14 residues long. The CDR3 sequence: CASSESGVENTIYF. For the CDR3, the DNA is TGTGCCAGCAGTGAATCGGGGGTTGAAAACACCATATATTTT.

The genes are TRBV13 and TRBJ2-1; 10 bases match TRBD2. Trimming took 6 bases from V and 8 from J; bases not matched to a gene: 13. The CDR3 contains 16 residues. Per germline, CDR1 PRHDT and CDR2 FYEKMQ (reference sequence). The CDR3 spells CASSFASGGENHEQFF. The CDR3 bases are TGTGCCAGCAGTTTTGCCAGCGGGGGGGAGAACCATGAGCAGTTCTTC.

The rearrangement joins TRBV27 to TRBJ1-5, with a possible D match to TRBD1 (5 bases). CDR3 length equals 13 residues. Trimming removed 6 bases from V and 4 bases from J, with 10 bases in between. Germline values: CDR1 MNHEY, CDR2 SMNVEV (reference sequence). Here the CDR3 reads CASRGTENQPQHF. The CDR3 DNA sequence: TGTGCCAGCAGGGGGACGGAAAATCAGCCCCAGCATTTT.

CDR3 residues: CASSRDLGEYNEQFF. The CDR3 DNA is TGTGCCAGCAGCCGCGACCTCGGCGAGTACAATGAGCAGTTCTTC. The chain joins TRBV9 to TRBJ2-1; no clear D gene. The V end lost 4 bases, the J end lost 4 bases, and 15 bases lay between the germline ends. Germline CDR1 SGDLS, CDR2 YYNGEE. CDR3 length equals 15 residues.

In its sample, this clone was seen once. J is TRBJ1-1 and V is TRBV7-9; D is unclear. The CDR3 sequence is 15 residues long. Germline CDR1 SEHNR, CDR2 FQNEAQ (reference sequence). The V end was cut by 5 bases, the J end by 0 bases, with 13 bases between. The CDR3 sequence is CASSQKLGMNTEAFF. CDR3 nucleotides: TGTGCCAGCAGCCAAAAATTGGGGATGAACACTGAAGCTTTCTTT.

The chain employs TRBV5-6 and TRBJ1-3, with unresolved D. The CDR3 is made up of 14 amino acids. V was cut by 4 bases and J by 0 bases, with 8 bases left in between. CDR1 is SGHDT and CDR2 is YYEEEE in the germline V gene. The chain's CDR3 is CASSLRFSGNTIYF. CDR3 coding DNA: TGTGCCAGCAGCCTGCGGTTCTCTGGAAACACCATATATTTT.

This chain uses TRBV6-5 with TRBJ1-2; TRBD1 agrees at 11 bases. Germline trimming cut 2 bases from V and 8 bases from J; bases unmatched to any gene: 7. This CDR3 contains 15 residues. In germline, CDR1 is MNHEY, CDR2 SVGAGI. The CDR3 DNA follows: TGTGCCAGCAGTTACATGGGACAGGGGGGTTTCGGCTACACCTTC. As protein: CASSYMGQGGFGYTF.

CDR3 residues: CASSHVGQGIQPQHF. The DNA of the CDR3 is TGTGCCAGCAGCCACGTGGGACAGGGGATCCAGCCCCAGCATTTT. This chain uses TRBV7-2 with TRBJ1-5, with 10 bases that match TRBD1. Trimming took 5 bases from V and 7 from J; bases not matched to a gene: 8. The germline CDR1 and CDR2 sequences are SGHTA and FQGNSA. The CDR3 totals 15 residues.